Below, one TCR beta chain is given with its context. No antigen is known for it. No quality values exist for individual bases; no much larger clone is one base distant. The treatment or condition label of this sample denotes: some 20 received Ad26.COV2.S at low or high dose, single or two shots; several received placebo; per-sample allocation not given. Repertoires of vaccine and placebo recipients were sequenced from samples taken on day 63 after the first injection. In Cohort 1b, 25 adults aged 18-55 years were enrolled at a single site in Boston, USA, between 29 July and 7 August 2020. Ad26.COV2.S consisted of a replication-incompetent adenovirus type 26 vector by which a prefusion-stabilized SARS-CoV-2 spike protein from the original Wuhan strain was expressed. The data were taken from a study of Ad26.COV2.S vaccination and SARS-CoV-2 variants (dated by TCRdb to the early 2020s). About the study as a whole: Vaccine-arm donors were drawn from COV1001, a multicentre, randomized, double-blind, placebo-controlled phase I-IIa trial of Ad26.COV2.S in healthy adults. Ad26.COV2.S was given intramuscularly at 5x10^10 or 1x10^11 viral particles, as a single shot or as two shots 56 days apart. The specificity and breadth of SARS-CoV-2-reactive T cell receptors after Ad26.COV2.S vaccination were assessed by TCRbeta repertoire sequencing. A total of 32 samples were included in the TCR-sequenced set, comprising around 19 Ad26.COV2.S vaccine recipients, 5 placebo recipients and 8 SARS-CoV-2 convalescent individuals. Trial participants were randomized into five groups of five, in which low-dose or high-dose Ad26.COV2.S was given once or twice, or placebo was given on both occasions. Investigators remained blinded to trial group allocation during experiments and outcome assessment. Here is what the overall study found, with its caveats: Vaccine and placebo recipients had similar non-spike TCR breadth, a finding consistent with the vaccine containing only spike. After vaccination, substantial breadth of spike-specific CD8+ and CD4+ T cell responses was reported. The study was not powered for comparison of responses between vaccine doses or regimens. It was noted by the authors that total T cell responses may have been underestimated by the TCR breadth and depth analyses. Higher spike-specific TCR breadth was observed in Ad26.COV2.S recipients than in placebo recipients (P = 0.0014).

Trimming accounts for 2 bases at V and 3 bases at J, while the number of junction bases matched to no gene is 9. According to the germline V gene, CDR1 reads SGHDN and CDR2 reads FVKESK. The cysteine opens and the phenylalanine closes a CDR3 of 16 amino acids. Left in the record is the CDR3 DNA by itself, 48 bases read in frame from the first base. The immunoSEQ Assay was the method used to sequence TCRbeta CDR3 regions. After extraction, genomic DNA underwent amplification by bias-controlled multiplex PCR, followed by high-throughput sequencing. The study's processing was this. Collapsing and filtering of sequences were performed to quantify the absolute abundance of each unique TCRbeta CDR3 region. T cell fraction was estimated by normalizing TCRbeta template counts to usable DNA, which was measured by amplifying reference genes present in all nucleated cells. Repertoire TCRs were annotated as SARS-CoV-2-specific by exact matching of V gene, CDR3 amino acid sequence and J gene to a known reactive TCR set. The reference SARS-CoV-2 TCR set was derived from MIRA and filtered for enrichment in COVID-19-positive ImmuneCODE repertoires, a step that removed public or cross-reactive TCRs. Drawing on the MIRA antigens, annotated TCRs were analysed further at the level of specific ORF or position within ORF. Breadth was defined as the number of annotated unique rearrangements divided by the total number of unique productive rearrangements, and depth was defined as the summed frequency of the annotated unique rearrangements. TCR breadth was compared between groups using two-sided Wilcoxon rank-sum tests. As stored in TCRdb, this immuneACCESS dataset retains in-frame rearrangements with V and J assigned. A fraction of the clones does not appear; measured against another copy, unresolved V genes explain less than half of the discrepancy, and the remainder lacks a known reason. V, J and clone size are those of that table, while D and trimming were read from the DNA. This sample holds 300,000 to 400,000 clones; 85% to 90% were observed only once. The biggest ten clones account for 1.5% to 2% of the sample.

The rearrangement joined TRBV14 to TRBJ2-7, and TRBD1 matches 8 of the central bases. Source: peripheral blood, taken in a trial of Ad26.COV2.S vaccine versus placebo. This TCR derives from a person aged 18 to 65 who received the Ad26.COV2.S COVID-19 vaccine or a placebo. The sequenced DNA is TGTGCCAGCAGCCAAAATAGAGGGACAGGCCACTACGAGCAGTACTTC. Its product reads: CASSQNRGTGHYEQYF.